A single sample gave rise to the 18 T cell receptor beta chains below, sequenced in a study of blood T cell repertoires in COVID-19 (dated by TCRdb to 2018 to 2021). Library method: the immunoSEQ multiplex PCR assay. This is the immuneACCESS table as TCRdb keeps it, with only in-frame sequences that have V and J called. A part of the clones is gone; compared with another copy, unresolved V genes explain less than half, and the rest is unexplained. The sample table records more than 250,000 clones; around 92% of these occur just once. The ten largest clones represent under 6.5% of the sample. The sample taken for sequencing was peripheral blood. The receptors originated from a man between 18 and 35 years old who had recovered from COVID-19.

J is TRBJ2-1 and V is TRBV3-1 (or the pseudogene TRBV3-2); TRBD1 might be the D (6 bases). CDR1 is LGHDT and CDR2 is YNNKEL in the germline V gene (reference sequence). V was clipped by 4 bases and J by 3 bases, with 13 bases between them. This CDR3 spans 15 amino acids. This chain's CDR3 is CASSLKGDFYNEQFF. CDR3 sequence (DNA): TGTGCCAGCAGCCTCAAGGGGGATTTCTACAATGAGCAGTTCTTC.

V gene TRBV7-2 combines with J gene TRBJ1-4, with a possible D match to TRBD1 (5 bases). V lost 0 bases to trimming and J lost 1 base, with 6 bases between them. This CDR3 contains 15 residues. The V gene's germline CDR1 is SGHTA and CDR2 FQGNSA. CDR3 sequence: CASSLAGGTNEKLFF. CDR3 nucleotides: TGTGCCAGCAGCTTAGCGGGGGGAACTAATGAAAAACTGTTTTTT.

The V call is TRBV5-4, the J call TRBJ1-3, with 7 bases that match TRBD1. CDR1 and CDR2 from the germline V gene are SGHNT and YYREEE (reference sequence). The CDR3 is 16 residues long. With V trimmed by 4 bases and J by 2 bases, 9 bases remained unmatched. The CDR3 protein is CASSRRNDRAGNTIYF. CDR3 DNA: TGTGCCAGCAGCCGGAGGAATGACAGGGCTGGAAACACCATATATTTT.

This chain's CDR3 is CASSMREMDSPLHF. Here the CDR3 DNA reads TGTGCCAGTAGTATGCGGGAAATGGATTCACCCCTCCACTTT. V and J are TRBV19 and TRBJ1-6; unclear D gene. Deletions cut 3 bases from V and 8 bases from J, with 11 bases between. Germline-derived CDR1 and CDR2 are LNHDA and SQIVND (reference sequence). The CDR3 sequence is 14 residues long.

CDR3 amino acids: CASSQTGDVNTEAFF. In DNA, the CDR3 is TGTGCCAGCAGCCAAACAGGAGACGTGAACACTGAAGCTTTCTTT. The chain uses TRBV4-2 and TRBJ1-1; D possibly corresponds to TRBD1 (5 bases). This CDR3 spans 15 amino acids. Germline V gene lookup returns CDR1 LGHNA and CDR2 YNFKEQ. V lost 2 bases and J lost 0, with 10 bases in between.

The CDR3 DNA is TGTGCCAGCAAGCGTGGCTCCACGGAAAAACTGTTTTTT. Translating gives CASKRGSTEKLFF. V and J are TRBV2 and TRBJ1-4, with D unclear. Trimming took off 7 bases at V and 8 bases at J, with 14 bases between the two ends. Germline-derived CDR1 and CDR2 are SNHLY and FYNNEI. This CDR3 comprises 13 residues.

Comments on this clone: Other DNA sequences in the sample encode the same CDR3. The chain employs TRBV5-1 and TRBJ2-5; 7 bases fit TRBD1. With 0 bases clipped from V and 4 bases from J, the junction kept 6 bases outside the gene matches. CDR1 SGHRS and CDR2 YFSETQ come from the germline V gene. CDR3 size: 15 residues. CDR3 DNA sequence: TGCGCCAGCAGCTTGGTACCAGGGGGAGCAGAGACCCAGTACTTC. It specifies CASSLVPGGAETQYF.

The chain employs TRBV6-5 and TRBJ2-7; D unclear. Germline CDR1 and CDR2: MNHEY and SVGAGI. The germline V and J ends were trimmed by 6 bases and 3 bases, with 6 bases remaining between them. CDR3 length: 11 amino acids. The CDR3 bases are TGTGCCAGCAGCCAAAACTACGAGCAGTACTTC. It codes for CASSQNYEQYF.

The chain employs TRBV3-1 (or the pseudogene TRBV3-2) and TRBJ1-6, with D possibly matching TRBD1 (5 bases). Deletions cut 4 bases from V and 2 bases from J, with 15 bases between. The CDR3 runs 17 residues. Germline CDR1 reads LGHDT; CDR2 reads YNNKEL (reference sequence). In nucleotides, the CDR3 is TGTGCCAGCAGCCCAGGGAACTCTATCGCCTATAATTCACCCCTCCACTTT. Protein: CASSPGNSIAYNSPLHF.

This sequence joins TRBV5-6 and TRBJ1-2; D may be TRBD1 (6 bases). The CDR3 is 16 amino acids. The germline gives CDR1 SGHDT, CDR2 YYEEEE. The germline V and J ends were trimmed by 0 bases and 5 bases, with 17 bases remaining between them. CDR3 amino acids: CASSLAGDRWGYGYTF. The CDR3 nucleotides are TGTGCCAGCAGCTTGGCAGGGGATAGGTGGGGTTATGGCTACACCTTC.

The rearrangement links TRBV6-4 to TRBJ1-1; 10 bases fit TRBD1. V trimming: 5 bases; J trimming: 8 bases; junction bases outside the gene matches: 8. Per germline, CDR1 MRHNA and CDR2 SNTAGT. The CDR3 totals 14 residues. CDR3 DNA: TGTGCCAGCAGTAGAGGGACAGGGGCCGAGGAAGCTTTCTTT. This encodes CASSRGTGAEEAFF.

The chain has TRBV9 and TRBJ1-1; 9 nucleotides agree with TRBD1. After removal of 2 bases from V and 3 bases from J, the junction contained 5 bases not matched to a gene. CDR1 and CDR2 (germline): SGDLS, YYNGEE. CDR3 length equals 15 residues. The CDR3 region has the DNA TGTGCCAGCAGCGTTCCGGGACAGGGCGACACTGAAGCTTTCTTT. Residues: CASSVPGQGDTEAFF.

The chain combines TRBV27 with TRBJ2-2, with D unresolved. Germline CDR1 MNHEY, CDR2 SMNVEV (reference sequence). The CDR3 is 14 amino acids. The V and J ends lost 5 bases and 1 base respectively, with 8 bases between them. The CDR3 loop is CASSPRVNTGELFF. CDR3 DNA sequence: TGTGCCAGCAGTCCCCGGGTGAACACCGGGGAGCTGTTTTTT.

V usage is TRBV7-2 and J usage is TRBJ2-7; possibly TRBD1 for D (6 bases). Germline CDR1 SGHTA, CDR2 FQGNSA. V gave up 1 base and J gave up 6 bases, with 13 bases separating them. This CDR3 has 14 residues. This CDR3 is CASSLDWTEGEQYF. In nucleotides, the CDR3 is TGTGCCAGCAGCTTAGACTGGACAGAGGGCGAGCAGTACTTC.

The genes are TRBV6-2 or TRBV6-3 and TRBJ1-5, with D unresolved. The CDR3 contains 15 residues. The V gene's germline CDR1 is MNHEY and CDR2 SVGEGT. Trimming removed 2 bases from V and 1 base from J, with 9 bases in between. In DNA form, the CDR3 reads TGTGCCAGCAGTTACGGCAGTTTAAGCAATCAGCCCCAGCATTTT. Protein: CASSYGSLSNQPQHF.

The gene calls are TRBV5-4 and TRBJ2-7; TRBD2 matches at 10 bases. The junction had 7 bases not matched to a gene; V was cut back by 0 bases and J by 1 base. The CDR3 has 17 residues. Germline CDR1 and CDR2: SGHNT and YYREEE (reference sequence). In nucleotides, the CDR3 is TGTGCCAGCAGCTTGGCCCCGGGACTAGCGTCTTCCTACGAGCAGTACTTC. Translated, it gives CASSLAPGLASSYEQYF.

This chain uses TRBV25-1 with TRBJ2-5; the match to TRBD2 covers 7 bases. This CDR3 is 14 amino acids long. CDR1 and CDR2 (germline): MGHDK, SYGVNS. Trimming at V came to 6 bases and at J to 1 base, leaving 5 bases not matched to a gene. The CDR3 coding sequence is TGTGCCAGCAGCAACCTAGCGGTCCAAGAGACCCAGTACTTC. It codes for CASSNLAVQETQYF.

V and J are TRBV3-1 (or the pseudogene TRBV3-2) and TRBJ2-7; the match to TRBD2 covers 8 bases. The CDR3 spans 14 residues. The V segment lost 1 base and the J segment 3 bases; nucleotides outside the gene matches: 2. Germline CDR1 reads LGHDT; CDR2 reads YNNKEL (reference sequence). The CDR3 region has the DNA TGTGCCAGCAGCCAAGGCGCGGGAGGCTACGAGCAGTACTTC. It yields the protein CASSQGAGGYEQYF.